The 20 T cell receptor beta chains listed next were all sequenced from one sample in a study of cytomegalovirus exposure and HLA in healthy donors. It was with 60 Vbeta and 13 Jbeta primers that the PCR ran. Libraries were prepared by immunoSEQ multiplex PCR; TCRdb keeps only in-frame clonotypes and omits some of them. Of 140,000 to 150,000 clones listed, 60% to 85% are singletons. Sequenced material: PBMCs. Receptor source: a middle-aged woman in good health and CMV-seropositive.

This clone was detected only a few times. V usage is TRBV7-3 and J usage is TRBJ1-1; D remains ambiguous. The CDR3 has 13 residues. Germline V lookup: CDR1 SGHTA, CDR2 FQGTGA. Trimming stripped 4 bases from V and 5 bases from J, with 11 bases between. The CDR3 region has the DNA TGTGCCAGCAGCTCCACAGCGGGGACTGAAGCTTTCTTT. Its translation: CASSSTAGTEAFF.

CDR3 in amino acids: CASSLDRGTGVEQFF. CDR3 bases: TGTGCCAGCAGCTTAGATAGGGGTACGGGGGTTGAGCAGTTCTTC. The V call is TRBV11-3, the J call TRBJ2-1; perhaps TRBD2 as D (6 bases). This CDR3 is 15 amino acids long. The germline V and J ends were trimmed by 0 bases and 9 bases, with 15 bases remaining between them. Germline values: CDR1 SGHNT, CDR2 YENEEA.

This sequence joins TRBV9 and TRBJ2-1, with D possibly TRBD2 on 6 matching bases. The CDR3 totals 16 residues. Germline CDR1 is SGDLS and CDR2 is YYNGEE. Trimming removed 0 bases at V and 8 bases at J, with 18 bases between. CDR3 in DNA: TGTGCCAGCAGCGTAGGAGTTAGCGGTCGTGTCTATGAGCAGTTCTTC. Its protein product is CASSVGVSGRVYEQFF.

Written as DNA, the CDR3 is TGTGCCAGCAGTGGCAAGACAGGTTATTGGAATGAGCAGTTCTTC. Translating it yields CASSGKTGYWNEQFF. The chain couples TRBV28 to TRBJ2-1; a possible D gene is TRBD1 (6 bases). The CDR3 totals 15 residues. V lost 5 bases and J 7 bases, leaving 18 bases between the germline ends. Germline V gene data show CDR1 as MDHEN and CDR2 as SYDVKM. The variable domain in full, completed from reference TRBV28 and TRBJ2-1, reads DVKVTQSSRYLVKRTGEKVFLECVQDMDHENMFWYRQDPGLGLRLIYFSYDVKMKEKGDIPEGYSVSREKKERFSLILESASTNQTSMYLCASSGKTGYWNEQFFGPGTRLTVL.

This clone came up a few times. This chain links TRBV5-1 with TRBJ1-1; perhaps TRBD1 as D (5 bases). The CDR3 is 16 residues long. Germline loops: CDR1 SGHRS, CDR2 YFSETQ. Trimming pared 3 bases from V and 1 base from J, leaving 16 bases between. The CDR3 region is CASSSGGTMGNTEAFF. In DNA, the CDR3 is TGCGCCAGCAGCTCCGGGGGGACGATGGGGAACACTGAAGCTTTCTTT.

This clone appeared once. V gene TRBV6-1 combines with J gene TRBJ2-7; 9 nucleotides match TRBD2. CDR1 MNHNS and CDR2 SASEGT come from the germline V gene. J was trimmed by 6 bases and V by 6 bases; bases with no gene match: 9. This CDR3 contains 14 residues. The CDR3 here is CASRARGGRGEQYF. DNA of the CDR3: TGTGCCAGCAGGGCGCGGGGGGGCCGAGGCGAGCAGTACTTC.

This clone was counted between two and nine times. A junction boundary mismatches the germline segment, possibly from a read error. The chain joins TRBV7-9 to TRBJ2-7, with 7 nucleotides matching TRBD1. The CDR3 is made up of 12 amino acids. Germline values: CDR1 SEHNR, CDR2 FQNEAQ (reference sequence). CDR3 nucleotides: TGTTCCAGCAGTGGGGACAGCCACGAGCAGTACTTC. It translates to CSSSGDSHEQYF.

This clone was seen once. V usage is TRBV6-1 and J usage is TRBJ2-5; TRBD2 matches 10 bases. V shed 5 bases, J shed 5 bases, and the junction held 8 bases outside the gene matches. The CDR3 contains 15 residues. Germline lookup yields CDR1 MNHNS and CDR2 SASEGT. CDR3: CASSNSGGAGETQYF. DNA for the CDR3: TGTGCCAGCAGTAACAGCGGGGGGGCCGGGGAGACCCAGTACTTC.

This clone is a singleton in its sample. CDR3 DNA sequence: TGTGCCTCCCGTGGAGCCAGCACAGATACGCAGTATTTT. Translated: CASRGASTDTQYF. The chain is built from TRBV19 and TRBJ2-3, with D unresolved. Trimming removed 11 bases at V and 0 bases at J, with 12 bases between. Germline-derived CDR1 and CDR2 are LNHDA and SQIVND (reference sequence). This CDR3 spans 13 amino acids.

The chain has TRBV7-9 and TRBJ1-1; 7 nucleotides agree with TRBD1. Germline trimming cut 0 bases from V and 11 bases from J; bases unmatched to any gene: 6. Germline CDR1 and CDR2: SEHNR and FQNEAQ (reference sequence). The CDR3 loop spans 13 amino acids. The CDR3 coding sequence is TGTGCCAGCAGCTTAGCGGCGGACAGGAAGGCTTTCTTT. Amino acids: CASSLAADRKAFF.

The J gene is TRBJ1-1, the V gene TRBV28; D is possibly TRBD1 (6 bases). The CDR3 extends over 15 amino acids. Looked up from germline, CDR1 is MDHEN and CDR2 is SYDVKM. Between the trimmed V and J ends, which lost 5 bases and 11 bases, there was a span of 24 bases. The CDR3 nucleotides are TGTGCCAGCAGTCCACACAAAGGGGGGGGGATGGACGCTTTCTTT. Protein product: CASSPHKGGGMDAFF. The full variable domain, its missing parts supplied by reference TRBV28 and TRBJ1-1, is DVKVTQSSRYLVKRTGEKVFLECVQDMDHENMFWYRQDPGLGLRLIYFSYDVKMKEKGDIPEGYSVSREKKERFSLILESASTNQTSMYLCASSPHKGGGMDAFFGQGTRLTVV.

The chain couples TRBV13 to TRBJ2-1; D possibly corresponds to TRBD2 (5 bases). The CDR3 spans 13 residues. The V gene's germline CDR1 is PRHDT and CDR2 FYEKMQ (reference sequence). The V gene lost 5 bases and the J gene lost 7 bases, with 12 bases spanning the gap. The CDR3 DNA follows: TGTGCCAGCAGCCCCAGAGGGATGAATGAGCAGTTCTTC. It encodes CASSPRGMNEQFF.

The chain couples TRBV6-1 to TRBJ1-6; 9 bases map to TRBD1. The CDR3 runs to 14 residues. CDR1 MNHNS and CDR2 SASEGT come from the germline V gene. V shed 7 bases, J shed 8 bases, and the junction held 6 bases outside the gene matches. CDR3 sequence: CASKLDRGYSPLHF. Here the CDR3 DNA reads TGTGCCAGCAAGTTGGACAGGGGATATTCACCCCTCCACTTT.

J is TRBJ2-2 and V is TRBV30; D is unresolved. This CDR3 comprises 13 residues. CDR1 is GTSNPN and CDR2 is SVGIG in the germline V gene (reference sequence). V lost 2 bases and J 5 bases, leaving 9 bases between the germline ends. The CDR3 reads CAWSHRGTGELFF. The CDR3 DNA follows: TGTGCCTGGAGTCATCGAGGAACCGGGGAGCTGTTTTTT.

This chain uses TRBV30 with TRBJ1-4; 7 bases match TRBD1. J lost 3 bases, V lost 3 bases, and 10 bases had no gene match. The CDR3 runs 16 residues. The germline V gene encodes CDR1 GTSNPN and CDR2 SVGIG (reference sequence). CDR3 region: CAWSHSWTGPNEKLFF. The CDR3 region has the DNA TGTGCCTGGAGCCACTCCTGGACAGGCCCTAATGAAAAACTGTTTTTT. Filled out from reference TRBV30 and TRBJ1-4, the complete variable domain reads SQTIHQWPATLVQPVGSPLSLECTVEGTSNPNLYWYRQAAGRGLQLLFYSVGIGQISSEVPQNLSASRPQDRQFILSSKKLLLSDSGFYLCAWSHSWTGPNEKLFFGSGTQLSVL.

In this sample, this clone turned up once. The chain combines TRBV5-1 with TRBJ2-1; 7 bases are shared with TRBD1. Germline V gives CDR1 SGHRS, CDR2 YFSETQ. The V segment lost 1 base and the J segment 9 bases; nucleotides outside the gene matches: 7. The CDR3 loop spans 14 amino acids. In DNA, the CDR3 is TGCGCCAGCAGCTTGAGTCAGGGGGTGAGTGAGCAGTTCTTC. It yields the protein CASSLSQGVSEQFF.

The J gene is TRBJ1-1, the V gene TRBV9, with D possibly matching TRBD1 (5 bases). The ends were cut back, 0 bases at V and 4 bases at J, with 13 bases in the middle. Per the germline V gene, CDR1 is SGDLS and CDR2 is YYNGEE. The CDR3 spans 15 residues. The DNA of the CDR3 is TGTGCCAGCAGCGTAGGGGGGGGTGTCGGCACTGAAGCTTTCTTT. This codes for CASSVGGGVGTEAFF.

The chain is built from TRBV2 and TRBJ2-5; 11 bases align to TRBD1. The CDR3 has 16 amino acids. The germline V gene encodes CDR1 SNHLY and CDR2 FYNNEI. With 5 bases clipped from V and 0 bases from J, the junction kept 5 bases outside the gene matches. The CDR3, as DNA: TGTGCCAGCAGTATGGGACAGGGGGTATACCAAGAGACCCAGTACTTC. It yields the protein CASSMGQGVYQETQYF.

This CDR3 is CASSPWGGTDTQYF. The CDR3 bases are TGTGCCAGCAGTCCCTGGGGGGGAACAGATACGCAGTATTTT. The J gene is TRBJ2-3, the V gene TRBV28; 7 nucleotides match TRBD2. Germline V lookup: CDR1 MDHEN, CDR2 SYDVKM. There are 14 residues in the CDR3. Germline trimming cut 5 bases from V and 3 bases from J; bases unmatched to any gene: 5.

The chain couples TRBV5-4 to TRBJ2-3, with TRBD2 matching over 9 bases. The CDR3 length is 15 residues. Germline CDR1 and CDR2: SGHNT and YYREEE (reference sequence). V trimming: 2 bases; J trimming: 5 bases; junction bases outside the gene matches: 6. DNA for the CDR3: TGTGCCAGCAGCTTCGGCGGGGGGGCCAAAGATACGCAGTATTTT. It specifies CASSFGGGAKDTQYF.